This TCR beta chain was identified in a study of blood T cell repertoires in COVID-19. The table lists this clone with a few counts. The data were produced by immunoSEQ multiplex PCR, yet TCRdb's version contains in-frame clones alone and is incomplete. This sample has some 74,000 clones; approximately 80% occur once, and the top ten carry 4.8%. CDR1 is SGHRS, CDR2 YFSETQ, per germline. The CDR3 contains 13 residues. V trimming: 4 bases; J trimming: 7 bases; junction bases outside the gene matches: 5. This clonotype was sampled from a woman older than 75 with active or convalescent COVID-19. The sequenced sample was peripheral blood. The chain recombines TRBV5-1 with TRBJ2-1; 7 bases are shared with TRBD2. The CDR3 bases are TGCGCCAGCAGCAGCTCTAGCGGAAATGAGCAGTTCTTC. Its translation is CASSSSSGNEQFF.